The rows below give T cell receptor beta chains drawn from one sample of a study of PD-L1 blockade in urothelial cancer. TCRdb's table, derived via immunoSEQ multiplex PCR, lists solely in-frame clones and lacks some. The data show 25,000 to 40,000 clones, with more than 65% seen just once and roughly 29% held by the top ten. Sequencing was performed on PBMCs, taken around atezolizumab (anti-PD-L1) treatment. Receptor source: a man aged 55 to 70 with urothelial cancer. The CDR3 runs from the conserved cysteine through the conserved F or W. D genes are given only for firm matches. A row's size may be missing; if present it is once, few, many or a size class.

V	size	D	J	DNA	CDR3
TRBV30	NA	TRBD2	TRBJ2-3	TGTGCCTGGAACGGCGGGGGGCAGGGAGATACGCAGTATTTT	CAWNGGGQGDTQYF
TRBV27	NA	NA	TRBJ2-7	TGTGCCAGCAGTCTCCAACGGGGTCCCTACGAGCAGTACTTC	CASSLQRGPYEQYF
TRBV6-6	NA	TRBD1	TRBJ1-6	TGTGCCAGCAGGGACAGGGTTCCTTATAATTCACCCCTCCACTTT	CASRDRVPYNSPLHF
TRBV6-1	once	NA	TRBJ1-1	TGTGCCACAGTGGACAGATTGAACACTGAAGCTTTCTTT	CATVDRLNTEAFF
TRBV9	NA	NA	TRBJ1-2	TGTGCCAGCAGCCCCCGTCCGGGGGGCAGCGGCTATGGCTACACCTTC	CASSPRPGGSGYGYTF
TRBV5-4	NA	TRBD1	TRBJ1-3	TGTGCCAGCAGCTTTCGGACAGGGCGAGGAAACACCATATATTTT	CASSFRTGRGNTIYF
TRBV19	once	TRBD2	TRBJ2-7	TGTGCCAGTAGTATGACGACTAGCGGAGGCTACGAGCAGTACTTC	CASSMTTSGGYEQYF
TRBV19	once	NA	TRBJ1-5	TGTGCCAGTAGGTGGAGTCCCTATAGCAATCAGCCCCAGCATTTT	CASRWSPYSNQPQHF
TRBV18	NA	TRBD2	TRBJ2-1	TGTGCCAGCTCACCTCGATTGGCGGTCGGGGCGGGAGGTGAGCAGTTCTTC	CASSPRLAVGAGGEQFF
TRBV2	NA	TRBD2	TRBJ2-7	TGTGCCAGCATCGGACTAGTCGGGGGGAACGAGCAGTACTTC	CASIGLVGGNEQYF
TRBV7-7	NA	TRBD2	TRBJ2-7	TGTGCTAGCAGCTTGGGTACAGCGGGGGGCTCCTACGAGCAGTACTTC	CASSLGTAGGSYEQYF
TRBV6-6	NA	TRBD1	TRBJ2-7	TGTGCCAGCAGTTACACCGACAGGGCCCCCAACGAGCAGTACTTC	CASSYTDRAPNEQYF
TRBV5-6	NA	NA	TRBJ2-1	TGTGCCAGCAGCTTGTACAGTACAAGGAATGAGCAGTTCTTC	CASSLYSTRNEQFF
TRBV18	NA	NA	TRBJ2-7	TGTGCCAGCTCAAGTCGGACTCCTGGCTCCTACGAGCAGTACTTC	CASSSRTPGSYEQYF
TRBV7-3	NA	TRBD1	TRBJ1-2	TGTGCCAGCAGCTTAACTCACGGACAGGGGCGCCTGTATGGCTACACCTTC	CASSLTHGQGRLYGYTF
TRBV18	NA	NA	TRBJ2-7	TGTGCCAGCTCACCACCGCGTAACCCCTACGAGCAGTACTTC	CASSPPRNPYEQYF
TRBV7-6	NA	NA	TRBJ1-1	TGTGCCAGCAGCTTTCTCGGCGGGACTGAAGCTTTCTTT	CASSFLGGTEAFF
TRBV9	NA	NA	TRBJ2-1	TGTGCCAGCAGCGGAGGTAGGCGGGTGGATGAGCAGTTCTTC	CASSGGRRVDEQFF
TRBV19	NA	NA	TRBJ1-2	TGTGCCAGCGCCTTGGAGGTAAACTATGGCTACACCTTC	CASALEVNYGYTF
TRBV7-8	NA	TRBD2	TRBJ2-7	TGTGCCAGCAGCTATAGGGACTCCGCTTGGCGGGAGCGCTACGAGCAGTACTTC	CASSYRDSAWRERYEQYF
TRBV10-3	few	TRBD1	TRBJ1-2	TGTGCCATCAGTGAGCCAATGGACAGGGTGCCTTTTAACTATGGCTACACCTTC	CAISEPMDRVPFNYGYTF
TRBV27	NA	TRBD2	TRBJ2-7	TGTGCCAGCAGCCGGACTAGCGGGAGATTGCACGAGCAGTACTTC	CASSRTSGRLHEQYF
TRBV7-8	NA	NA	TRBJ1-4	TGTGCCAGCAGCTTAGGGGGATCCGGGACATTGAATGAAAAACTGTTTTTT	CASSLGGSGTLNEKLFF
TRBV7-2	NA	TRBD1	TRBJ2-1	TGTGCCAGCAGCCCAGACAGGGTCTACAATGAGCAGTTCTTC	CASSPDRVYNEQFF
TRBV4-2	once	TRBD1	TRBJ1-5	TGTGCCAGCAGCCAAGAAACAGGGGGTGGCAATCAGCCCCAGCATTTT	CASSQETGGGNQPQHF
TRBV28	NA	NA	TRBJ1-2	TGTGCCAGCACCCAAAGGGGTTGGTATGGCTACACCTTC	CASTQRGWYGYTF
TRBV5-1	NA	NA	TRBJ1-2	TGCGCCAGCAGGCAAGGCGGTGGCTCCTATGGCTACACCTTC	CASRQGGGSYGYTF
TRBV27	NA	NA	TRBJ1-2	TGTGCCAGCAGTTCCCACAGGAACTATGGCTACACCTTC	CASSSHRNYGYTF
TRBV4-3	NA	TRBD1	TRBJ1-1	TGCGCCAGCAGCCCTCATGGACAGGGTAGTATCACTGAAGCTTTCTTT	CASSPHGQGSITEAFF
TRBV5-1	NA	NA	TRBJ1-6	TGCGCCAGCAGCTTGGGCAGCGATAATTCACCCCTCCACTTT	CASSLGSDNSPLHF
TRBV6-6	NA	NA	TRBJ1-1	TGTGCCAGCAGTTGGGCGAACACTGAAGCTTTCTTT	CASSWANTEAFF
TRBV6-1	NA	TRBD1	TRBJ1-1	TGTGCCAGCAGTACGGGACAGGGGGCTAGTGAAGCTTTCTTT	CASSTGQGASEAFF
TRBV7-7	once	TRBD1	TRBJ1-5	TGTGCCAGCAGCTTTGAAAGACAGGGGATTATTCCGTGTAGCAATCAGCCCCAGCATTTT	CASSFERQGIIPCSNQPQHF
TRBV5-1	NA	NA	TRBJ2-3	TGCGCCAGCAGCTTCAACACAGATACGCAGTATTTT	CASSFNTDTQYF
TRBV9	once	NA	TRBJ2-3	TGTGCCAGCAGCGTAGTTGGGACTAGCACAGATACGCAGTATTTT	CASSVVGTSTDTQYF
TRBV5-1	NA	TRBD2	TRBJ2-7	TGCGCCAGCAGGACGCGGGGGGCCGGCCACTACGAGCAGTACTTC	CASRTRGAGHYEQYF
TRBV4-1	NA	TRBD1	TRBJ1-5	TGCGCCAGCAGCCAATCCGGGACAGGGGATATATGGCCCCAGCATTTT	CASSQSGTGDIWPQHF
TRBV5-4	few	NA	TRBJ1-2	TGTGCCAGCAGCTTGCCGGACAGAAAACATGGCTACACCTTC	CASSLPDRKHGYTF
TRBV29-1	NA	TRBD1	TRBJ1-2	TGCAGCGTTCCGGGACAGGGAGCTGGTGGCTACACCTTC	CSVPGQGAGGYTF
TRBV7-8	NA	TRBD1	TRBJ1-4	TGTGCCAGGGGGACAGATACTGCAACTAATGAAAAACTGTTTTTT	CARGTDTATNEKLFF
TRBV6-1	NA	TRBD1	TRBJ2-4	TGTGCCAGCAGCGAAACAGGGGTGAACATTCAGTACTTC	CASSETGVNIQYF
TRBV5-1	NA	TRBD2	TRBJ2-3	TGCGCCAGCAGCGAGAGCGGGAGCGGGACGCAGTATTTT	CASSESGSGTQYF
TRBV2	NA	TRBD2	TRBJ2-5	TGTGCCAGCAGTGCCGGGACTAGCTCGGGGGAGACCCAGTACTTC	CASSAGTSSGETQYF
TRBV4-3	once	TRBD2	TRBJ2-5	TGCGCCAGCAGCCAAGACCTTCGGGGGGGCCACTGGGAGACCCAGTACTTC	CASSQDLRGGHWETQYF
TRBV6-5	NA	NA	TRBJ1-6	TGTGCCAGCAGTTTAAACAGGGATGGGGCTGCACCCCTCCACTTT	CASSLNRDGAAPLHF
TRBV18	NA	TRBD1	TRBJ1-2	TGTGCCAGCTCACCACCGGGACAGGCGTTTTATGGCTACACCTTC	CASSPPGQAFYGYTF